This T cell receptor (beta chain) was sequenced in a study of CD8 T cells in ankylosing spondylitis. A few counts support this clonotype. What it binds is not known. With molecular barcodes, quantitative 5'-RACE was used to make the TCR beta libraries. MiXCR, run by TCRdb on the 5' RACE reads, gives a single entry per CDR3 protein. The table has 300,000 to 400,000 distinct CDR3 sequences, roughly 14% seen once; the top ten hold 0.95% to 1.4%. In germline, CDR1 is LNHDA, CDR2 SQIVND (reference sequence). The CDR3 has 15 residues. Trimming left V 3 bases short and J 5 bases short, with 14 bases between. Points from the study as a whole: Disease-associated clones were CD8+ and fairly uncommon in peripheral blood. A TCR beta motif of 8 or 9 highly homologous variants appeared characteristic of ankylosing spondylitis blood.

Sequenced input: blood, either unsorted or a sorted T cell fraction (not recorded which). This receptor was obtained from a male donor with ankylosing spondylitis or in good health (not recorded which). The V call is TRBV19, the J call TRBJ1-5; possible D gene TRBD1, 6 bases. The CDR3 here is CASSIARGWYQPQHF. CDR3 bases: TGTGCCAGTAGTATTGCCAGGGGTTGGTATCAGCCCCAGCATTTT.